The 32 T cell receptor beta chains below all came from one sample that was sequenced in a study of blood T cell repertoires in COVID-19. The repertoire was sequenced with immunoSEQ multiplex PCR; TCRdb's copy has only in-frame clones and lacks some. The sample holds 150,000 or so clones, about 84% seen once. Sequenced sample: PBMCs or T cells enriched from blood (not recorded which). The origin of the receptors is a man between 35 and 55 years old who had recovered from COVID-19.

This clone was recorded a few times. The chain recombines TRBV7-8 with TRBJ2-3; TRBD2 is a possible D gene (5 bases). This CDR3 has 16 amino acids. V dropped 5 bases and J dropped 2 bases, with 17 bases sitting between them. Germline V CDR1 and CDR2: SGHVS, FQNEAQ. This chain's CDR3 is CASSPQDSIPTDTQYF. As DNA, the CDR3 is TGTGCCAGCAGCCCCCAGGACTCAATACCCACAGATACGCAGTATTTT.

The chain couples TRBV2 to TRBJ1-2, with 8 bases identical to TRBD1. The CDR3 consists of 13 residues. J lost 4 bases, V lost 9 bases, and 7 bases had no gene match. CDR1 and CDR2 (germline): SNHLY, FYNNEI. CDR3 loop: CASSGQGPYGYTF. The CDR3, as DNA: TGTGCCAGTAGCGGACAGGGACCCTATGGCTACACCTTC.

The V gene is TRBV11-2, the J gene TRBJ2-7, with D unresolved. This CDR3 is 14 amino acids long. Germline loops: CDR1 SGHAT, CDR2 FQNNGV. Trimming removed 0 bases from V and 0 bases from J, with 6 bases in between. The CDR3 loop is CASSLESRSYEQYF. CDR3 coding DNA: TGTGCCAGCAGCTTAGAGTCCCGCTCCTACGAGCAGTACTTC.

This clone has at least ten counts. This chain links TRBV10-3 with TRBJ1-5; 9 nucleotides line up with TRBD1. V shed 8 bases and J 7 bases; nucleotides not matched to a gene: 9. The CDR3 runs 14 residues. Germline assignment: CDR1 ENHRY and CDR2 SYGVKD. DNA of the CDR3: TGTGCCATCGCAACAGGGGGCGACGGGCAGCCCCAGCATTTT. Translated: CAIATGGDGQPQHF.

The chain couples TRBV18 to TRBJ2-3, with 9 bases identical to TRBD2. The CDR3 totals 18 residues. The V segment lost 4 bases and the J segment 6 bases; nucleotides outside the gene matches: 17. CDR1 and CDR2 from the germline V gene are KGHSH and LQKENI. This CDR3 reads CASSRTKLSGGSSDTQYF. The CDR3 DNA sequence: TGTGCCAGCTCACGAACCAAGCTTAGCGGGGGTTCGAGCGATACGCAGTATTTT.

The rearrangement joins TRBV6-5 to TRBJ2-2; tentatively, D is TRBD2 (5 bases). The CDR3 is made up of 15 amino acids. Germline V gene sequence: CDR1 MNHEY, CDR2 SVGAGI. V lost 9 bases, J lost 1 base, and 15 bases lay in between. The CDR3 region is CASLPGNLNTGELFF. CDR3 nucleotide sequence: TGTGCCAGTCTTCCGGGAAACTTGAACACCGGGGAGCTGTTTTTT.

The chain combines TRBV5-5 with TRBJ1-5; weak D call: TRBD1 (5 bases). The CDR3 covers 16 residues. CDR1 SGHKS and CDR2 YYEKEE come from the germline V gene (reference sequence). V was cut by 4 bases and J by 6 bases, with 20 bases left in between. In DNA, the CDR3 is TGTGCCAGCAGCCCCCAGGTTCAGGGAATGGGTCAGCCCCAGCATTTT. Protein: CASSPQVQGMGQPQHF.

The chain links TRBV5-1 to TRBJ1-2; weak D call: TRBD1 (5 bases). Germline-derived CDR1 and CDR2 are SGHRS and YFSETQ. The CDR3 runs 14 residues. V was clipped by 0 bases and J by 6 bases, with 12 bases between them. CDR3 protein: CASSLGRQGNGYTF. As DNA, the CDR3 is TGCGCCAGCAGCTTGGGTAGGCAGGGAAATGGCTACACCTTC.

The chain joins TRBV5-1 to TRBJ1-5; D ambiguous. Per the germline V gene, CDR1 is SGHRS and CDR2 is YFSETQ. The CDR3 runs to 14 residues. The V and J ends lost 2 bases and 3 bases respectively, with 9 bases between them. The CDR3 DNA sequence: TGCGCCAGCAGCTTAGACGGACTCAATCAGCCCCAGCATTTT. Protein product: CASSLDGLNQPQHF.

V usage is TRBV5-1 and J usage is TRBJ1-3; 9 bases fit TRBD1. V was pared by 3 bases and J by 0 bases, with 10 bases of the junction left unmatched. Germline CDR1 and CDR2: SGHRS and YFSETQ. CDR3 length: 18 amino acids. The CDR3 spells CASSWGTGSHASGNTIYF. The CDR3, as DNA: TGCGCCAGCAGCTGGGGGACAGGGTCCCACGCCTCTGGAAACACCATATATTTT.

The chain links TRBV24-1 to TRBJ2-5, with D perhaps TRBD1 (5 bases). Germline assignment: CDR1 KGHDR and CDR2 SFDVKD. This CDR3 has 15 amino acids. Trimming shortened V by 4 bases and J by 7 bases, and 18 bases separated the two germline ends. The CDR3 bases are TGTGCCACCAGTGAATCTGGGGCCGAGGTGGGGACCCAGTACTTC. This encodes CATSESGAEVGTQYF.

J is TRBJ1-1 and V is TRBV3-1 (or the pseudogene TRBV3-2); the match to TRBD1 covers 7 bases. V lost 4 bases, J lost 1 base, and 3 bases stayed unmatched. This CDR3 contains 14 residues. Germline CDR1 is LGHDT and CDR2 is YNNKEL (reference sequence). As DNA, the CDR3 is TGTGCCAGCAGCCCCTGGGACAGGAACACTGAAGCTTTCTTT. This translates into CASSPWDRNTEAFF.

The gene calls are TRBV19 and TRBJ1-2; D unclear. Germline V gives CDR1 LNHDA, CDR2 SQIVND (reference sequence). Trimming left V 5 bases short and J 7 bases short, with 5 bases between. There are 10 residues in the CDR3. The CDR3 loop reads CASSAGGYTF. CDR3 nucleotide sequence: TGTGCCAGTAGTGCCGGTGGCTACACCTTC.

This clone was counted only a few times. The V gene is TRBV29-1, the J gene TRBJ2-3; TRBD1 matches at 7 bases. Germline CDR1 is SQVTM and CDR2 is ANQGSEA. The ends lost 6 bases at V and 2 bases at J; junction bases unmatched: 11. The CDR3 length is 15 residues. The CDR3 protein is CSVRTGQTNTDTQYF. In DNA form, the CDR3 reads TGCAGCGTCCGAACGGGACAGACGAACACAGATACGCAGTATTTT.

The chain is built from TRBV27 and TRBJ2-7; TRBD1 is a possible D gene (6 bases). This CDR3 has 12 amino acids. V was cut by 8 bases and J by 9 bases, with 17 bases left in between. Germline V gene lookup returns CDR1 MNHEY and CDR2 SMNVEV (reference sequence). The CDR3 DNA follows: TGTGCCAGCGGGGGACAACAGGGATGGCAGTACTTC. It codes for CASGGQQGWQYF.

The chain carries TRBV5-1 and TRBJ2-5; a weak D match, TRBD1 (5 bases). V lost 0 bases, J lost 0 bases, and 9 bases lay in between. There are 15 residues in the CDR3. In germline, CDR1 is SGHRS, CDR2 YFSETQ. DNA for the CDR3: TGCGCCAGCAGCTTGGATGGCAGGGACCAAGAGACCCAGTACTTC. Amino acid sequence: CASSLDGRDQETQYF.

The chain combines TRBV18 with TRBJ1-6, with 9 nucleotides matching TRBD1. The V gene's germline CDR1 is KGHSH and CDR2 LQKENI. The V segment lost 2 bases and the J segment 6 bases; nucleotides outside the gene matches: 8. CDR3 length equals 17 residues. CDR3 nucleotides: TGTGCCAGCTCACCAGGGGACAGGGCTCGGGCTAATTCACCCCTCCACTTT. Its translation: CASSPGDRARANSPLHF.

Comment on this clone: A junction boundary mismatches the germline segment, possibly from a read error. This chain joins TRBV9 and TRBJ1-6; D is possibly TRBD1 (6 bases). CDR1 SGDLS and CDR2 YYNGEE come from the germline V gene. CDR3 length: 20 residues. The CDR3 is CARSAEGRGGSSSYNSPLHF. CDR3 nucleotides: TGTGCCCGCAGCGCGGAGGGGAGGGGGGGAAGCAGCTCCTATAATTCACCCCTCCACTTT.

V usage is TRBV30 and J usage is TRBJ2-1; 12 positions match TRBD2. The germline gives CDR1 GTSNPN, CDR2 SVGIG (reference sequence). The CDR3 runs 16 residues. Losses at the gene ends were 3 bases for V and 6 bases for J; bases not matched to a gene: 9. The CDR3 loop reads CAWRVPSGGAINEQFF. In DNA form, the CDR3 reads TGTGCCTGGAGGGTTCCTAGCGGGGGGGCAATCAATGAGCAGTTCTTC. Combining the CDR3 with reference TRBV30 and TRBJ2-1 gives the whole variable domain SQTIHQWPATLVQPVGSPLSLECTVEGTSNPNLYWYRQAAGRGLQLLFYSVGIGQISSEVPQNLSASRPQDRQFILSSKKLLLSDSGFYLCAWRVPSGGAINEQFFGPGTRLTVL.

The chain has TRBV11-2 and TRBJ2-3; no reliable D call. The CDR3 covers 14 residues. The germline V gene encodes CDR1 SGHAT and CDR2 FQNNGV. The ends were cut back, 2 bases at V and 5 bases at J, with 11 bases in the middle. For the CDR3, the DNA is TGTGCCAGCAGCTTACACATAGCACAAGATACGCAGTATTTT. It encodes CASSLHIAQDTQYF. Complete variable domain (other parts from reference TRBV11-2 and TRBJ2-3): EAGVAQSPRYKIIEKRQSVAFWCNPISGHATLYWYQQILGQGPKLLIQFQNNGVVDDSQLPKDRFSAERLKGVDSTLKIQPAKLEDSAVYLCASSLHIAQDTQYFGPGTRLTVL.

This clone was observed a few times. This chain joins TRBV19 and TRBJ1-1, with 8 bases lining up with TRBD1. Germline values: CDR1 LNHDA, CDR2 SQIVND (reference sequence). This CDR3 is built from 16 residues. V shed 5 bases and J 1 base; nucleotides not matched to a gene: 9. The CDR3 spells CASSSPTGVQNTEAFF. For the CDR3, the DNA is TGTGCCAGTAGTTCTCCGACAGGGGTTCAGAACACTGAAGCTTTCTTT.

The chain links TRBV5-4 to TRBJ1-1; TRBD1 is a possible D gene (6 bases). Germline CDR1 SGHNT, CDR2 YYREEE (reference sequence). The CDR3 has 12 residues. Trimming cost V 4 bases and J 5 bases, with 9 bases left between them. CDR3 bases: TGTGCCAGCAGCCAAACAGGGACTGAAGCTTTCTTT. The encoded protein is CASSQTGTEAFF.

The CDR3 bases are TGCGCCAGCAGGACGGGGTTGGGTAACTATGGCTACACCTTC. This sequence encodes CASRTGLGNYGYTF. This chain joins TRBV5-1 and TRBJ1-2; D gene ambiguous. The CDR3 loop spans 14 amino acids. V was pared by 5 bases and J by 1 base, with 12 bases between. Per the germline V gene, CDR1 is SGHRS and CDR2 is YFSETQ.

This chain links TRBV19 with TRBJ2-1, with 8 bases aligning to TRBD2. Germline CDR1 reads LNHDA; CDR2 reads SQIVND (reference sequence). After removal of 5 bases from V and 3 bases from J, the junction contained 6 bases not matched to a gene. The length of the CDR3 is 15 residues. CDR3 amino acids: CASSPAGAFYNEQFF. The DNA of the CDR3 is TGTGCCAGTAGTCCAGCGGGGGCCTTCTACAATGAGCAGTTCTTC.

The CDR3 region has the DNA TGTGCCAGCAGTGAATTCTCGGTTTCCGGGGAGCTGTTTTTT. Translation gives CASSEFSVSGELFF. The chain couples TRBV6-1 to TRBJ2-2, with D hard to call. V was cut by 2 bases and J by 6 bases, with 10 bases left in between. The CDR3 extends over 14 amino acids. CDR1 is MNHNS, CDR2 SASEGT, per germline.

The chain combines TRBV4-1 with TRBJ1-2; D is undetermined. Trimming shortened V by 4 bases and J by 1 base, and 10 bases separated the two germline ends. This CDR3 is 14 amino acids long. Germline CDR1 is MGHRA and CDR2 is YSYEKL. CDR3 nucleotides: TGCGCCAGCAGCCCCATTCGAGATAACTATGGCTACACCTTC. It codes for CASSPIRDNYGYTF.

V is TRBV3-1 (or the pseudogene TRBV3-2) and J is TRBJ2-1; TRBD2 matches 9 bases. This CDR3 has 17 residues. J lost 0 bases, V lost 1 base, and 4 bases had no gene match. Germline CDR1 is LGHDT and CDR2 is YNNKEL (reference sequence). CDR3 nucleotides: TGTGCCAGCAGCCAAGGAGGACTAGCGAGCTCCTACAATGAGCAGTTCTTC. Protein: CASSQGGLASSYNEQFF.

In its sample, this clone was seen a few times. This chain connects TRBV5-1 to TRBJ1-1; no firm D call. The CDR3 is made up of 13 amino acids. CDR1 SGHRS and CDR2 YFSETQ come from the germline V gene. Trimming pared 4 bases from V and 0 bases from J, leaving 7 bases between. CDR3 amino acids: CASSPQMNTEAFF. The CDR3 DNA follows: TGCGCCAGCAGCCCCCAGATGAACACTGAAGCTTTCTTT.

This clone was detected once. The chain couples TRBV12-5 to TRBJ1-5; D is unresolved. The germline V gene encodes CDR1 LGHNT and CDR2 FRNRAP. The V end lost 6 bases, the J end lost 3 bases, and 9 bases lay between the germline ends. The CDR3 runs to 13 residues. Here the CDR3 reads CASGERFNQPQHF. The DNA of the CDR3 is TGTGCTAGTGGGGAGAGATTCAATCAGCCCCAGCATTTT.

This clone has a handful of counts. V usage is TRBV27 and J usage is TRBJ2-3; the D is unclear. This CDR3 is 15 amino acids long. Germline V gives CDR1 MNHEY, CDR2 SMNVEV (reference sequence). Trimming removed 0 bases at V and 0 bases at J, with 7 bases between. CDR3 protein: CASSLSRASTDTQYF. CDR3 DNA sequence: TGTGCCAGCAGTTTATCGCGAGCTAGCACAGATACGCAGTATTTT.

The chain is built from TRBV10-1 and TRBJ2-1; a weak D match, TRBD2 (6 bases). The ends were cut back, 4 bases at V and 7 bases at J, with 8 bases in the middle. This CDR3 contains 12 residues. Germline V gene lookup returns CDR1 WNHNN and CDR2 SYGVQD (reference sequence). The CDR3 loop reads CASSAGRNEQFF. The CDR3 coding sequence is TGCGCCAGCAGTGCAGGGAGGAATGAGCAGTTCTTC.

This clone was recorded a few times. This chain uses TRBV10-3 with TRBJ2-5; 11 bases fit TRBD2. Germline V gives CDR1 ENHRY, CDR2 SYGVKD. The CDR3 contains 17 residues. The V segment lost 7 bases and the J segment 4 bases; nucleotides outside the gene matches: 14. CDR3 in amino acids: CAIKGPGSGGAPETQYF. The DNA of the CDR3 is TGTGCCATCAAGGGGCCCGGTAGCGGGGGGGCCCCAGAGACCCAGTACTTC.